The 17 T cell receptor beta chains reported below all come from one sample, sequenced in a study of blood T cell repertoires in COVID-19. TCRdb keeps only in-frame clones here, not all; method: immunoSEQ multiplex PCR. The data show approximately 210,000 clones, with about 91% seen just once and 0.95% to 1.5% held by the top ten. The sequenced material came from peripheral blood. These receptors all come from a young man with acute or convalescent COVID-19.

This clone is a singleton in its sample. This sequence joins TRBV10-3 and TRBJ2-7, with 11 bases matching TRBD1. There are 14 residues in the CDR3. J lost 7 bases, V lost 6 bases, and 8 bases had no gene match. Germline V gene lookup returns CDR1 ENHRY and CDR2 SYGVKD. The CDR3 here is CAIRGTGGAREQYF. CDR3 coding DNA: TGTGCCATCAGGGGGACAGGGGGTGCGAGGGAGCAGTACTTC.

The chain carries TRBV18 and TRBJ1-1; 11 bases map to TRBD1. V trimming: 6 bases; J trimming: 0 bases; junction bases outside the gene matches: 6. This CDR3 region has 16 residues. CDR1 and CDR2 from the germline V gene are KGHSH and LQKENI. As DNA, the CDR3 is TGTGCCAGCTCGCTCCGGGACAGGGGGATGAACACTGAAGCTTTCTTT. Protein: CASSLRDRGMNTEAFF.

The CDR3 protein is CASRNSGPPSGSSNEQFF. The CDR3 region has the DNA TGTGCCAGCAGAAACTCGGGGCCCCCTAGCGGGAGTTCTAATGAGCAGTTCTTC. This chain uses TRBV7-3 with TRBJ2-1, with TRBD2 identical over 10 bases. This CDR3 comprises 18 residues. Per germline, CDR1 SGHTA and CDR2 FQGTGA. The ends lost 6 bases at V and 7 bases at J; junction bases unmatched: 18.

The chain links TRBV27 to TRBJ2-2, with 12 nucleotides matching TRBD2. The CDR3 is made up of 20 amino acids. The V and J ends lost 4 bases and 4 bases, in that order; junction bases with no gene match: 16. Germline V gene sequence: CDR1 MNHEY, CDR2 SMNVEV (reference sequence). CDR3: CASSSLLLAGGRYSTGELFF. CDR3 DNA: TGTGCCAGCAGTTCCCTTCTACTAGCGGGGGGCCGATATAGCACCGGGGAGCTGTTTTTT.

The J gene is TRBJ2-3, the V gene TRBV9; 10 bases match TRBD2. Germline V gives CDR1 SGDLS, CDR2 YYNGEE. Trimming cost V 3 bases and J 4 bases; bases outside gene matches: 5. The length of the CDR3 is 15 residues. The CDR3 region is CASSALAGEADTQYF. The CDR3 nucleotides are TGTGCCAGCAGCGCCCTAGCGGGAGAAGCAGATACGCAGTATTTT.

The chain uses TRBV5-1 and TRBJ2-1, with 9 positions matching TRBD2. The CDR3 sequence is 15 residues long. Germline V gives CDR1 SGHRS, CDR2 YFSETQ. With 4 bases clipped from V and 6 bases from J, the junction kept 8 bases outside the gene matches. CDR3 amino acids: CASSTGGGAANEQFF. CDR3 nucleotides: TGCGCCAGCAGCACGGGCGGGGGGGCGGCCAATGAGCAGTTCTTC.

The chain links TRBV27 to TRBJ1-1; maybe TRBD1 (6 bases). In germline, CDR1 is MNHEY, CDR2 SMNVEV (reference sequence). The ends were cut back, 5 bases at V and 4 bases at J, with 20 bases in the middle. The CDR3 has 16 residues. This chain's CDR3 is CASSLRQAARFTEAFF. The CDR3 nucleotides are TGTGCCAGCAGTCTACGACAGGCGGCGAGGTTCACTGAAGCTTTCTTT.

CDR3 sequence: CASSLMGGGLAYTF. In DNA, the CDR3 is TGTGCCAGCAGCTTAATGGGTGGAGGCCTAGCTTACACCTTC. The J gene is TRBJ1-2, the V gene TRBV7-3; D not certain. V lost 1 base and J lost 11, with 17 bases in between. The CDR3 length is 14 residues. Germline CDR1 and CDR2: SGHTA and FQGTGA.

The J gene is TRBJ1-1, the V gene TRBV6-6; the D gene is possibly TRBD1 (6 bases). V lost 4 bases, J lost 5 bases, and 17 bases lay in between. The CDR3 has 15 residues. Germline V gene lookup returns CDR1 MNHNY and CDR2 SVGAGI (reference sequence). CDR3 amino acids: CASSFLSGASTEAFF. CDR3 nucleotide sequence: TGTGCCAGCAGTTTCCTCTCAGGGGCGTCAACTGAAGCTTTCTTT.

This chain joins TRBV7-9 and TRBJ2-5, with a weak D call TRBD2 (5 bases). CDR1 is SEHNR and CDR2 is FQNEAQ in the germline V gene (reference sequence). CDR3 length: 13 residues. The ends were cut back, 3 bases at V and 5 bases at J, with 10 bases in the middle. CDR3 in amino acids: CASSLSGVETQYF. The CDR3 DNA follows: TGTGCCAGCAGCTTGAGCGGCGTGGAGACCCAGTACTTC.

The CDR3 DNA reads as TGTGCCAGCAGCGTAGGGCTGGGGCAGGATGGCTACACCTTC. Encoded protein: CASSVGLGQDGYTF. The chain employs TRBV9 and TRBJ1-2; D may be TRBD1 (5 bases). The CDR3 has 14 amino acids. Germline-derived CDR1 and CDR2 are SGDLS and YYNGEE. The V end was cut by 0 bases, the J end by 6 bases, with 12 bases between.

About this clone itself: Mismatch with germline at one junction end may stem from a read error. The V gene is TRBV18, the J gene TRBJ1-3, with 9 bases identical to TRBD1. Germline V gene lookup returns CDR1 KGHSH and CDR2 LQKENI. This CDR3 spans 13 amino acids. In DNA, the CDR3 is TGTGCCAGCTCACCCGGGACAGGGTTAAGTGAGAACTTT. Translated: CASSPGTGLSENF.

The chain recombines TRBV28 with TRBJ1-2, with a possible D match to TRBD1 (6 bases). The germline V and J ends were trimmed by 6 bases and 8 bases, with 16 bases remaining between them. Germline-derived CDR1 and CDR2 are MDHEN and SYDVKM. The CDR3 length is 13 residues. The CDR3 sequence: CASSLRDIRGYTF. The CDR3 DNA is TGTGCCAGCAGCCTCCGGGACATACGAGGCTACACCTTC.

This sequence joins TRBV28 and TRBJ2-7; the D is unclear. CDR1 is MDHEN, CDR2 SYDVKM, per germline. Trimming left V 4 bases short and J 4 bases short, with 11 bases between. The length of the CDR3 is 13 residues. The CDR3 loop is CASSSRMTYEQYF. CDR3 DNA sequence: TGTGCCAGCAGTTCACGGATGACTTACGAGCAGTACTTC.

The V and J genes are TRBV30 and TRBJ1-1, with D tentatively TRBD1 (6 bases). The CDR3 loop spans 16 amino acids. V lost 3 bases and J 3 bases, leaving 20 bases between the germline ends. Germline assignment: CDR1 GTSNPN and CDR2 SVGIG (reference sequence). The CDR3 DNA sequence: TGTGCCTGGAGCGCACGCGGACAGCCGAGGGACACTGAAGCTTTCTTT. Translating it yields CAWSARGQPRDTEAFF. Variable domain in full (rest from reference TRBV30 and TRBJ1-1): SQTIHQWPATLVQPVGSPLSLECTVEGTSNPNLYWYRQAAGRGLQLLFYSVGIGQISSEVPQNLSASRPQDRQFILSSKKLLLSDSGFYLCAWSARGQPRDTEAFFGQGTRLTVV.

This chain links TRBV30 with TRBJ2-5, with 7 bases aligning to TRBD2. With V trimmed by 0 bases and J by 3 bases, 4 bases remained unmatched. The V gene's germline CDR1 is GTSNPN and CDR2 SVGIG (reference sequence). The CDR3 totals 14 residues. The CDR3 is CAWSVWGGEETQYF. CDR3 sequence (DNA): TGTGCCTGGAGTGTATGGGGGGGAGAAGAGACCCAGTACTTC.

V usage is TRBV5-1 and J usage is TRBJ2-4; tentative D call: TRBD1 (5 bases). CDR1 is SGHRS, CDR2 YFSETQ, per germline. V was pared by 0 bases and J by 0 bases, with 10 bases between. The length of the CDR3 is 16 residues. In nucleotides, the CDR3 is TGCGCCAGCAGCTTGGGGACCAGGGTAGCCAAAAACATTCAGTACTTC. Translated: CASSLGTRVAKNIQYF.